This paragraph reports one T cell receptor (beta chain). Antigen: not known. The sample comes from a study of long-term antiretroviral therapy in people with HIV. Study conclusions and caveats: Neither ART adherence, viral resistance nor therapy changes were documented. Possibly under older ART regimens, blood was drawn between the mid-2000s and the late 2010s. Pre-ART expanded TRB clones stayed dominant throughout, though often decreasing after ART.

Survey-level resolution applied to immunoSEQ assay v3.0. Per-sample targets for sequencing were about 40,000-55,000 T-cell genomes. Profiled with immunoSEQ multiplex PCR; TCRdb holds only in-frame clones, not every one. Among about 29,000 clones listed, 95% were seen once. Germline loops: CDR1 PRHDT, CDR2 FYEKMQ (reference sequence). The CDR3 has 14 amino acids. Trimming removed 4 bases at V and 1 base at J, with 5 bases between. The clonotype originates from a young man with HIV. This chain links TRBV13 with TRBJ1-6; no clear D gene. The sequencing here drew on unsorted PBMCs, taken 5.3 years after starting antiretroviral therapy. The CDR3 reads CASSSRSYNSPLHF. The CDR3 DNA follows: TGTGCCAGCAGCTCCCGTTCCTATAATTCACCCCTCCACTTT.